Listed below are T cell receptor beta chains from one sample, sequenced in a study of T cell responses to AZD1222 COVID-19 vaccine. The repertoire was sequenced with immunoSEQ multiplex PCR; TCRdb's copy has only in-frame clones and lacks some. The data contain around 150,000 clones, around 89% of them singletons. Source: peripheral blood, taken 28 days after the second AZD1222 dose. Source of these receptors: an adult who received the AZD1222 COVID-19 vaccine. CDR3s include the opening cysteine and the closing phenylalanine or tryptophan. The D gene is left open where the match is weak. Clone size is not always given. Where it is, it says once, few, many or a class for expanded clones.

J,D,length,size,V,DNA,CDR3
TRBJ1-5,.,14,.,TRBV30,TGTGCCTGGAGTGTACTCGCGGGGGATCAGCCCCAGCATTTT,CAWSVLAGDQPQHF
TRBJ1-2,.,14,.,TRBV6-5,TGTGCCAGCAGTTACTCGGGGACCCACTATGGCTACACCTTC,CASSYSGTHYGYTF
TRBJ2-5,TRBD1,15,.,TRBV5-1,TGCGCCAGCAGCACAGGACAGGGGATTGAAGAGACCCAGTACTTC,CASSTGQGIEETQYF
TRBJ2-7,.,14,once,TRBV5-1,TGCGCCAGCAGCCTCTCAGGGGACTCCTACGAGCAGTACTTC,CASSLSGDSYEQYF
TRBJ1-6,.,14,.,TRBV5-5,TGTGCCAGCAGCTACAGGGAGTACGGGTCACCCCTCCACTTT,CASSYREYGSPLHF
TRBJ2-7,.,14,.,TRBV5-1,TGCGCCAGCAGCTTGGGAACACCTGGACGCGAGCAGTACTTC,CASSLGTPGREQYF
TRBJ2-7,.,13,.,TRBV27,TGTGCCAGCAGTTCGGCGGATTCCTACGAGCAGTACTTC,CASSSADSYEQYF
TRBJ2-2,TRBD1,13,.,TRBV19,TGTGCCAGCCGGGACAGGAACACCGGGGAGCTGTTTTTT,CASRDRNTGELFF
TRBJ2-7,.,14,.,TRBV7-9,TGTGCCACCTTATCGGACGATTCCTTCTACGAGCAGTACTTC,CATLSDDSFYEQYF
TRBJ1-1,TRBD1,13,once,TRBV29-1,TGCAGCGCCCAGGTCGACAGGGTCACTGAAGCTTTCTTT,CSAQVDRVTEAFF
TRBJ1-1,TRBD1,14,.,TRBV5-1,TGCGCCAGCAGCTTGGACAGGGGTGGGACTGAAGCTTTCTTT,CASSLDRGGTEAFF
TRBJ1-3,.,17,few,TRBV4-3,TGCGCCAGCAGCCAAGCTCCAGTGGGGAGCTCTGGAAACACCATATATTTT,CASSQAPVGSSGNTIYF
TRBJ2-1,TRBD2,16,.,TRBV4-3,TGCGCCAGCAGCCAAGATCGGGGGGGCCCACGCAATGAGCAGTTCTTC,CASSQDRGGPRNEQFF
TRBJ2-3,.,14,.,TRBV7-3,TGTGCCAGCAGCTTAACGGGCCGCACAGATACGCAGTATTTT,CASSLTGRTDTQYF
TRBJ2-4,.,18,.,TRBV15,TGTGCCACCAGCAGAGATTCAGGGGGGACCTTAGCCAAAAACATTCAGTACTTC,CATSRDSGGTLAKNIQYF
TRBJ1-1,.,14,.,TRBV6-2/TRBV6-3,TGTGCCAGCAGTTTTCCCCCAGGCGCGACTGAAGCTTTCTTT,CASSFPPGATEAFF
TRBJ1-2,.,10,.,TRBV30,TGTGCCTTTGACCGGTATGGCTACACCTTC,CAFDRYGYTF
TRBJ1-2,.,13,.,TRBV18,TGTGCCAGCTCGGACGACGGGGGGTTCGGCTACACCTTC,CASSDDGGFGYTF
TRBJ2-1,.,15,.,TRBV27,TGTGCCAGCAGTTTTCCCGGGGCCCCCCACAATGAGCAGTTCTTC,CASSFPGAPHNEQFF
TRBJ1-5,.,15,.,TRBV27,TGTGCCAGCAGTTTAGGGCTCCAAAGCAATCAGCCCCAGCATTTT,CASSLGLQSNQPQHF
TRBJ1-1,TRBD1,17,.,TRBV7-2,TGTGCCAGCAGCATACATCCGGGACAGGGGGTGAACACTGAAGCTTTCTTT,CASSIHPGQGVNTEAFF
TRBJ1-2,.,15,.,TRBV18,TGTGCCAGCTCACCATTGGCTCGGGAAGACTATGGCTACACCTTC,CASSPLAREDYGYTF
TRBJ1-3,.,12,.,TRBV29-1,TGCAGCGTTCGGGGTCCTGGAAACACCATATATTTT,CSVRGPGNTIYF
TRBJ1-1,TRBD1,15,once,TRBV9,TGTGCCAGCAGCGTAACCGCACAGGGGGACACTGAAGCTTTCTTT,CASSVTAQGDTEAFF
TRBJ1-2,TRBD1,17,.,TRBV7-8,TGTGCCAGCAGCGCCCGGGGAGGGGGCCGACCTAACTATGGCTACACCTTC,CASSARGGGRPNYGYTF
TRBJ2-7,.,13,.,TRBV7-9,TGTGCCAGCACTGGGGCAGCATCCTACGAGCAGTACTTC,CASTGAASYEQYF
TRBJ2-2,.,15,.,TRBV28,TGTGCCAGCTGGGGGAGAACAGGGTCTATCGGGGAGCTGTTTTTT,CASWGRTGSIGELFF
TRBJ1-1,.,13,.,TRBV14,TGTGCCAGCAGCCAAGTAGTCCAAGGAGAAGCTTTCTTT,CASSQVVQGEAFF
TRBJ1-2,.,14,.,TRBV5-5,TGTGCCAGCAGCTTGCAAGGGGCGGCCTATGGCTACACCTTC,CASSLQGAAYGYTF
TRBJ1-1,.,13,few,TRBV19,TGTGCCAGTAGTATAGGAGGGGGCACTGAAGCTTTCTTT,CASSIGGGTEAFF
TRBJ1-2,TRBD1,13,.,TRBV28,TGTGCCAGCAGTTTAAACAGGGGAGATGGCTACACCTTC,CASSLNRGDGYTF
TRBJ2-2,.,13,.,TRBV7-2,TGTGCCAGCAGCGCGACAGGCACCGGGGAGCTGTTTTTT,CASSATGTGELFF
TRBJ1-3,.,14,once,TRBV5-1,TGCGCCAGTAGACAGTCCCCGCTCGGAAACACCATATATTTT,CASRQSPLGNTIYF
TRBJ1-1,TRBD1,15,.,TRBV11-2,TGTGCCAGCAGCGGCGGACAGGGTTTTTTCACTGAAGCTTTCTTT,CASSGGQGFFTEAFF
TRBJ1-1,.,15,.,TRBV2,TGTGCCAGCAGTGACTTCCGGGGAAAGAACACTGAAGCTTTCTTT,CASSDFRGKNTEAFF
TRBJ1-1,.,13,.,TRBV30,TGTGCCTGGGCCGGGGGCGAGGGCACTGAAGCTTTCTTT,CAWAGGEGTEAFF
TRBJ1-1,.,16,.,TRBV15,TGTGCCACCAGCAGAGATCAGGGACGATCCAACAGGGAAGCTTTCTTT,CATSRDQGRSNREAFF
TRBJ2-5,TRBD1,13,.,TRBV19,TGTGCCACCTGGGACAGGGGGATGGGGACCCAGTACTTC,CATWDRGMGTQYF
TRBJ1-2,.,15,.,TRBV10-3,TGTGCCATCAGTGAGCCCACTTGGGGGGAGGGCGGCTACACCTTC,CAISEPTWGEGGYTF
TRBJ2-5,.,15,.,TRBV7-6,TGTGCCAGCAGCTTCCGTTTGGGGGGCTCGGAGACCCAGTACTTC,CASSFRLGGSETQYF
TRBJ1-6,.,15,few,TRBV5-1,TGCGCCAGCAGGGGGGAGTCCTCCTATAATTCACCCCTCCACTTT,CASRGESSYNSPLHF
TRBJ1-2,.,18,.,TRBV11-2,TGTGCCAGCAGCTTAGATATACAAAGGATCGAGGGTCGGAGTGGCTACACCTTC,CASSLDIQRIEGRSGYTF
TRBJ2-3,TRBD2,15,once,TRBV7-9,TGTGCCAGCAGCTTAGGTAGCGGGAACACAGATACGCAGTATTTT,CASSLGSGNTDTQYF
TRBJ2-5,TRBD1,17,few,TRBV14,TGTGCCAGCAGTCTAAGCCGGGACAGTGGGGCACAAGAGACCCAGTACTTC,CASSLSRDSGAQETQYF
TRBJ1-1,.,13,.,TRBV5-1,TGCGCCAGCAGCTTGGTAGCAAACACTGAAGCTTTCTTT,CASSLVANTEAFF
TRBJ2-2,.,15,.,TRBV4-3,TGCGCCAGCAGCCAAGAGCACAGTAACACCGGGGAGCTGTTTTTT,CASSQEHSNTGELFF
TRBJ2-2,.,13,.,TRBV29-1,TGCAGCGGGGAACAGCCGAACACCGGGGAGCTGTTTTTT,CSGEQPNTGELFF
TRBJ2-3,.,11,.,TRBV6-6,TGTGCCAGCAGTCCCAAAGATACGCAGTATTTT,CASSPKDTQYF
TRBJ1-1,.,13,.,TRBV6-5,TGTGCCAGCAGTTACAGGGGGGGAACTGAAGCTTTCTTT,CASSYRGGTEAFF
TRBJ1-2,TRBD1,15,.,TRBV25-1,TGTGCCAGCAGTGGCCGGGACAGCGATAACTATGGCTACACCTTC,CASSGRDSDNYGYTF
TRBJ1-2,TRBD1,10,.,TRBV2,TGTGCCAGAACAGGGGAAGGCTACACCTTC,CARTGEGYTF